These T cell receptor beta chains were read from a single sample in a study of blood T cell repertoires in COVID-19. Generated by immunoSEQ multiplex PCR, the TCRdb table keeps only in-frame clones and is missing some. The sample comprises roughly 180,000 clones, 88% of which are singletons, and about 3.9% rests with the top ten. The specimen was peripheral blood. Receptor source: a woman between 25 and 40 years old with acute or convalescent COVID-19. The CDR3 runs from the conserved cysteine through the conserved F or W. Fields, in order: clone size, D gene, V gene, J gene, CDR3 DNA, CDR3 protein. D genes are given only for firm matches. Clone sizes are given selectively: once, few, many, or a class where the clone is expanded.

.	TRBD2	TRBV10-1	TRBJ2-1	TGCGCCAGCAGTGAGGCCGGGACTAGTGGCGAGCAGTTCTTC	CASSEAGTSGEQFF
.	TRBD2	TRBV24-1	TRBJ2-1	TGTGCCACCAGTGATCCCCCGAGGGCGGGAGCGCGAGGGGAGCAGTTCTTC	CATSDPPRAGARGEQFF
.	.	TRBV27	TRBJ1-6	TGTGCCAGCACCGGACAGAATAATTCACCCCTCTACTTT	CASTGQNNSPLYF
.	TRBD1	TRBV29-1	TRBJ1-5	TGCAGCGTTGAGATCCGGGACAGGGCGTTTAGTGGCAATCAGCCCCAGCATTTT	CSVEIRDRAFSGNQPQHF
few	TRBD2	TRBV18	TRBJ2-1	TGTGCCAGCTCACCAAGTTACCATGAAGCGGGACTGACTAATGAGCAGTTCTTC	CASSPSYHEAGLTNEQFF
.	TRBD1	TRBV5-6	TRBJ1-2	TGTGCCAGCAAACACTACTGGGACAGCCACCCGAACTATGGCTACACCTTC	CASKHYWDSHPNYGYTF
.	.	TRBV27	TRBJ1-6	TGTGCTTGCGCGGACATCTATAATTCACCCCTCCACTTT	CACADIYNSPLHF
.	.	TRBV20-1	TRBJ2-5	TGCAGCGACCACTTAGCAGAGACCCAGTACTTC	CSDHLAETQYF
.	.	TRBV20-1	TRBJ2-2	TGCAGTGCTAGGGACAATGGGGAGCTGTTTTTT	CSARDNGELFF
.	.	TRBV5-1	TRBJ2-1	TGCGCCAGCAGCCGAGACTATGAGCAGTTCTTC	CASSRDYEQFF
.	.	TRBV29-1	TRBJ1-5	TGCAGCGTTGCGGCAGGGAATAGCAATCAGCCCCAGCATTTT	CSVAAGNSNQPQHF
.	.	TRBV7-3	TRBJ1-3	TGTGCCAGCAGCTCTCGGTCTGTCTCTGGAAACACCATATATTTT	CASSSRSVSGNTIYF
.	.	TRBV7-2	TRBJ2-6	TGTGCCGTTCCTCGCTCTGGGGCCAACGTCCTGACTTTC	CAVPRSGANVLTF
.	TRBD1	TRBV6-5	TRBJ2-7	TGTGCCGGACAGGGGGCCTACGAGCAGTACTTC	CAGQGAYEQYF
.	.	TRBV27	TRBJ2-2	TGTGCCAGCCAAGCTATCCTTAACACCGGGGAGCTGTTTTTT	CASQAILNTGELFF
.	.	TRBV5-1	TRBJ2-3	TGCGCCAGCAGCTTGGCCACAAATCAAGATACGCAGTATTTT	CASSLATNQDTQYF
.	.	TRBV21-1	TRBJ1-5	TGTGCCAGGCAGGCGGGAGATCAGCCCCAGCATTTT	CARQAGDQPQHF
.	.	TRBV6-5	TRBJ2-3	TGTGCCAGCGATTTTGAGGGAATTGATACGCAGTATTTT	CASDFEGIDTQYF
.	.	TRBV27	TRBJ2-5	TGTGCCAGCAGTTTGGGGTGGGACTCCGAGACCCAGTACTTC	CASSLGWDSETQYF
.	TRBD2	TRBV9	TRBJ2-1	TGTGCCAGCAGCGTTACACCGGGACTAGCGGGAGAGGAGCAGTTCTTC	CASSVTPGLAGEEQFF
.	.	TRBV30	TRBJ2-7	TGTGCCTGGAGTGTAGGAGGCAGCGGGTACGAGCAGTACTTC	CAWSVGGSGYEQYF
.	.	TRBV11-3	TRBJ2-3	TGTGCCAGCAGCTTAGAAACGGGAGATACGCAGTATTTT	CASSLETGDTQYF
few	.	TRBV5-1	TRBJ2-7	TGCGCCAGCAGCTGGAGAGAAAGTGGCTACGAGCAGTACTTC	CASSWRESGYEQYF
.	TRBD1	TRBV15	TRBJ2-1	TGTGCCACCCAACACCGTGGGGACAGGGGCCCCAATGAGCAGTTCTTC	CATQHRGDRGPNEQFF
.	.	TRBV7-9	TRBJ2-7	TGTGCCAGCAGAGGGGCCACAATCTTCGGGGAGCAGTACTTC	CASRGATIFGEQYF
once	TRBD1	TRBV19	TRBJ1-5	TGTGCCAGTAGCAAGCCCGGGACAGGGCGGCAGCCCCAGCATTTT	CASSKPGTGRQPQHF
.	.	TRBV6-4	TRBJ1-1	TGTGCCAGCAGTGACTCGTGGGGACTCCCAGCTTTCTTT	CASSDSWGLPAFF
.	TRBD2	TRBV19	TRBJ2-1	TGTGCCAGTAGTACCCGATCGGGACTAGGGAAATATGAGCAGTTCTTC	CASSTRSGLGKYEQFF
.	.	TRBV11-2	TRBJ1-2	TGTGCCAGCAGCTTAGATTCGGGATATGGCTACACCTTC	CASSLDSGYGYTF
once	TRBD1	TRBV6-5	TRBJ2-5	TGTGCCAGCAGTTTATATCCCGGGACAGACCAAGAGACCCAGTACTTC	CASSLYPGTDQETQYF
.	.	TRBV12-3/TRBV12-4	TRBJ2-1	TGTGCCAGCAGTTTAACGTCCGCAGGTGAGCAGTTCTTC	CASSLTSAGEQFF
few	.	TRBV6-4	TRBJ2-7	TGTGCCAGCAGTGACTCGAACCTAGCTCCCTGGACCTACGAGCAGTACTTC	CASSDSNLAPWTYEQYF
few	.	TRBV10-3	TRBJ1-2	TGTGCCATCAGTGAACAGAGATATGGCTACACCTTC	CAISEQRYGYTF
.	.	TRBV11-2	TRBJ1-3	TGTGCCAGCAGCTTAGATATTACCTGGGGGGAAGGAAACACCATATATTTT	CASSLDITWGEGNTIYF
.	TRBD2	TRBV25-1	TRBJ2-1	TGTGCCAGCAGTGGATTTAGCGGGAGCTCCTACAATGAGCAGTTCTTC	CASSGFSGSSYNEQFF
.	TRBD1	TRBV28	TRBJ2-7	TGTGCCAGCAAGGAGGGGACAGGAACGCAGTACTTC	CASKEGTGTQYF
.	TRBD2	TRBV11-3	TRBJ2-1	TGTGCCAGCTGGACTAGCGGGAGGGCCCGGGAGATAAATGAGCAGTTCTTC	CASWTSGRAREINEQFF
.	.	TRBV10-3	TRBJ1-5	TGTGCCATCAGTGGGGACACCAATCAGCCCCAGCATTTT	CAISGDTNQPQHF
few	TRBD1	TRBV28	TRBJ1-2	TGTGCCAGCAGTTTAGTTGACAGGGACGACTATGGCTACACCTTC	CASSLVDRDDYGYTF
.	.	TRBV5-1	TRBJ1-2	TGCGCCAGCAGCCTCCCGAGTGACTATGGCTACACCTTC	CASSLPSDYGYTF
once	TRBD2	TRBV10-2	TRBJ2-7	TGCGCCAGCCAGAGCGGGAGGGGTTCCTACGAGCAGTACTTC	CASQSGRGSYEQYF
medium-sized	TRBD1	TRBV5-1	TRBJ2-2	TGCGCCAGCAGCTTGGTTGTGACAGGGGGCTCAGGGGAGCTGTTTTTT	CASSLVVTGGSGELFF